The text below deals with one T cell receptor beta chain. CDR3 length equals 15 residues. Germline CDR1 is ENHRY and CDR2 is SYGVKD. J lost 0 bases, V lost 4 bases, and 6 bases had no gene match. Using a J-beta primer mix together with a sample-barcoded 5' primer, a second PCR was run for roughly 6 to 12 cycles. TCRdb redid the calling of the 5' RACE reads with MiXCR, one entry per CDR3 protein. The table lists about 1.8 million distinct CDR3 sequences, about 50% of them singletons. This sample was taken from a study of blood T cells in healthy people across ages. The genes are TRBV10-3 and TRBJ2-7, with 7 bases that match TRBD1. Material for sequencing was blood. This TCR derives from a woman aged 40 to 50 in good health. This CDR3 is CAISGGQASSYEQYF. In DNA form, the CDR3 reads TGTGCCATCAGTGGCGGACAGGCTAGCTCCTACGAGCAGTACTTC.